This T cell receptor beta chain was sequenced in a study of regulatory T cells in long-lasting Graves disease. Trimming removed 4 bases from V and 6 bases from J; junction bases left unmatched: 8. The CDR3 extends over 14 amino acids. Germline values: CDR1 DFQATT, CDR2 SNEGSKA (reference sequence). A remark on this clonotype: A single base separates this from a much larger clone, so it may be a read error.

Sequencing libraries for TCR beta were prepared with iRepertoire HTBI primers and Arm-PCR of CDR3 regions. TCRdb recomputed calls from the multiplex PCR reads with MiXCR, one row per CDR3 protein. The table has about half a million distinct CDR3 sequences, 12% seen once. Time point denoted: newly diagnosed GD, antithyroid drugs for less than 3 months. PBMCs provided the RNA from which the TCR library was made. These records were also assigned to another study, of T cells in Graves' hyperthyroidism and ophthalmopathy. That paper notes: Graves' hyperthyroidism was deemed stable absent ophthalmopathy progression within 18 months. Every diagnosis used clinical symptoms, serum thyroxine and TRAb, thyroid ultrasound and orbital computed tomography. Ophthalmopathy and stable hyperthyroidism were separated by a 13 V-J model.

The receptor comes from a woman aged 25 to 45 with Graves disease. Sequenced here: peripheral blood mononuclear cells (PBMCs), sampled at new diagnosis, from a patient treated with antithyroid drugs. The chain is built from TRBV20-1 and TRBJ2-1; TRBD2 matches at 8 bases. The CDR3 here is CSATPGLDSNEQFF. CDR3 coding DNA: TGCAGTGCTACCCCGGGACTAGACTCCAATGAGCAGTTCTTC.